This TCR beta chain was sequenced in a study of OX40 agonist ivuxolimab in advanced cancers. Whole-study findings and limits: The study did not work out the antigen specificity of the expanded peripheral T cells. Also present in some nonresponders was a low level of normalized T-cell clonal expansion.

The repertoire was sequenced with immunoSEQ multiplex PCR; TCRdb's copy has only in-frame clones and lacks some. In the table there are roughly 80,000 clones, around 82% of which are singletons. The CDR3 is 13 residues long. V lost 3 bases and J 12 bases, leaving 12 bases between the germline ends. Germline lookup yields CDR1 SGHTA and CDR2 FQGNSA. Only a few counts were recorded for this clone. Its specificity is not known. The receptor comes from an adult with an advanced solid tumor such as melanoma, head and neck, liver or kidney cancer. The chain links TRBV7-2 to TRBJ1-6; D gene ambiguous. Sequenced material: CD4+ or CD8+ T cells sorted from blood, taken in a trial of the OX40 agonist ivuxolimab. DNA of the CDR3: TGTGCCAGCAGCTTGGATTACACGGGACCCCTCCACTTT. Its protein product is CASSLDYTGPLHF.